The 27 T cell receptor beta chains given below trace back to one sample, sequenced in a study of T cells after yellow fever vaccination. TCRdb re-derived calls from the 5' RACE reads in MiXCR, one entry per CDR3 protein. The sample includes some 110,000 distinct CDR3 sequences, more than 7.5% of them seen just once. Sequenced material: CD8+ T cells sorted from PBMCs, taken 45 days after the yellow fever booster vaccination. The receptors shown here come from a man younger than 40 who received the YFV17D yellow fever vaccine.

This clonotype was detected many times. The chain carries TRBV29-1 and TRBJ2-1, with a tentative D call TRBD2 (6 bases). CDR1 is SQVTM and CDR2 is ANQGSEA in the germline V gene. Trimming pared 4 bases from V and 0 bases from J, leaving 10 bases between. CDR3 length equals 14 residues. For the CDR3, the DNA is TGCAGCGTTGGTGGGACTGGCTCCTACAATGAGCAGTTCTTC. This codes for CSVGGTGSYNEQFF.

This clonotype was recorded at least ten times. This rearrangement joins TRBV2 to TRBJ2-1; possible D gene TRBD1, 6 bases. The V end was cut by 6 bases, the J end by 15 bases, with 12 bases between. Germline V CDR1 and CDR2: SNHLY, FYNNEI. The CDR3 runs 10 residues. In nucleotides, the CDR3 is TGTGCCAGCAGCTCAGGGGCGGCGTTCTTC. It codes for CASSSGAAFF.

This clonotype was seen repeatedly, ten times or more. The gene calls are TRBV2 and TRBJ2-1; 13 nucleotides align to TRBD2. This CDR3 is built from 19 residues. In germline, CDR1 is SNHLY, CDR2 FYNNEI. The V gene end was trimmed by 1 base and the J gene end by 1 base; junction bases not matched to a gene: 7. The CDR3 nucleotides read TGTGCCAGCAGTGAAGTTGGACTAGCGGGAGTTAAATCCTACAATGAGCAGTTCTTC. Amino acid sequence: CASSEVGLAGVKSYNEQFF.

Comments on this clonotype: With a much larger clone just one base away, this may be a read error. The CDR3 spells CASSYVPGAGNYEQYF. The CDR3 region has the DNA TGTGCCAGCAGTTACGTCCCAGGGGCTGGCAACTACGAGCAGTACTTC. The chain links TRBV28 to TRBJ2-7, with D possibly TRBD1 on 6 matching bases. Trimming left V 4 bases short and J 3 bases short, with 19 bases between. Germline values: CDR1 MDHEN, CDR2 SYDVKM. The CDR3 is 16 amino acids.

In its sample, this clonotype was seen many times. The chain recombines TRBV12-3 or TRBV12-4 with TRBJ2-1, with 9 bases lining up with TRBD2. The length of the CDR3 is 14 residues. The V segment lost 7 bases and the J segment 4 bases; nucleotides outside the gene matches: 5. CDR3: CASNRAGGYNEQFF. CDR3 nucleotides: TGTGCCAGCAACCGAGCGGGAGGTTACAATGAGCAGTTCTTC.

The chain uses TRBV20-1 and TRBJ2-1; 8 bases agree with TRBD2. The CDR3 runs to 13 residues. The trim removed 3 bases at V and 10 bases at J, leaving 8 bases unmatched. Germline V gives CDR1 DFQATT, CDR2 SNEGSKA (reference sequence). The CDR3 nucleotides read TGCAGTGCTAGGGGGACTAGTCTTCGAGAGCAGTTCTTC. Its protein product is CSARGTSLREQFF.

This clonotype appeared many times. The V and J genes are TRBV5-1 and TRBJ2-1; D remains ambiguous. The CDR3 has 14 residues. Germline assignment: CDR1 SGHRS and CDR2 YFSETQ. Trimming shortened V by 4 bases and J by 6 bases, and 14 bases separated the two germline ends. The DNA of the CDR3 is TGCGCCAGCAGCGGACCTTTAGCTCGCAATGAGCAGTTCTTC. It yields the protein CASSGPLARNEQFF.

This clonotype was counted only a few times. The chain couples TRBV7-9 to TRBJ1-5; 8 bases align to TRBD1. Germline CDR1 reads SEHNR; CDR2 reads FQNEAQ (reference sequence). J was trimmed by 7 bases and V by 6 bases; bases with no gene match: 8. The CDR3 contains 14 residues. CDR3 sequence: CASSLTGGQQPQHF. The CDR3 DNA reads TGTGCCAGCAGTTTAACAGGGGGACAACAGCCCCAGCATTTT.

This clonotype was seen repeatedly, ten times or more. This chain connects TRBV15 to TRBJ2-1; D gene unclear. The V gene's germline CDR1 is LNHNV and CDR2 YYDKDF (reference sequence). V dropped 0 bases and J dropped 8 bases, with 8 bases sitting between them. The CDR3 length is 13 residues. CDR3 sequence (DNA): TGTGCCACCAGCAGAGATACTGGGGATGAGCAGTTCTTC. It yields the protein CATSRDTGDEQFF.

This clonotype was recorded many times. The genes are TRBV20-1 and TRBJ2-7; TRBD2 matches 12 bases. With 6 bases clipped from V and 6 bases from J, the junction kept 12 bases outside the gene matches. Germline values: CDR1 DFQATT, CDR2 SNEGSKA (reference sequence). CDR3 length equals 15 residues. DNA for the CDR3: TGCAGTGCCAGATCCGTTGGACTAGCGGGACGCGAGCAGTACTTC. Its protein product is CSARSVGLAGREQYF.

The sample holds a few counts of this clonotype. The chain employs TRBV5-1 and TRBJ2-7; D remains unclear. Trimming took 0 bases from V and 2 from J, leaving 15 bases between them. The CDR3 runs 16 residues. Germline V lookup: CDR1 SGHRS, CDR2 YFSETQ. The chain's CDR3 is CASSLVGLGAAYEQYF. DNA of the CDR3: TGCGCCAGCAGCTTGGTGGGGTTAGGTGCCGCCTACGAGCAGTACTTC.

There are many counts of this clonotype. In DNA, the CDR3 is TGTGCCAGCAGCGGATGGGACAATGAAAAACTGTTTTTT. Protein sequence: CASSGWDNEKLFF. The chain carries TRBV9 and TRBJ1-4; D perhaps matches TRBD1 (5 bases). Germline CDR1 reads SGDLS; CDR2 reads YYNGEE. The CDR3 has 13 residues. V was clipped by 3 bases and J by 5 bases, with 8 bases between them.

This clonotype is labeled medium-sized (0.01 to 0.1%). The V and J genes are TRBV12-5 and TRBJ2-1; no firm D call. V lost 2 bases and J lost 8, with 7 bases in between. This CDR3 spans 12 amino acids. Germline CDR1 LGHNT, CDR2 FRNRAP. CDR3 residues: CASGLWHYEQFF. The CDR3 coding sequence is TGTGCTAGTGGTTTGTGGCATTATGAGCAGTTCTTC.

This clonotype has at least ten counts. This sequence joins TRBV6-2 or TRBV6-3 and TRBJ2-1; the match to TRBD1 covers 9 bases. From germline, CDR1 is MNHEY and CDR2 SVGEGT. V was pared by 1 base and J by 4 bases, with 8 bases of the junction left unmatched. The CDR3 extends over 17 amino acids. Written as DNA, the CDR3 is TGTGCCAGCAGTTACTACGGTGGACAGGGGATGTACAATGAGCAGTTCTTC. It translates to CASSYYGGQGMYNEQFF.

This clonotype was seen at least ten times. The chain couples TRBV10-1 to TRBJ2-3, with 13 positions matching TRBD2. Trimming cost V 3 bases and J 6 bases; bases outside gene matches: 6. The CDR3 is 16 residues long. Germline loops: CDR1 WNHNN, CDR2 SYGVQD (reference sequence). CDR3 in DNA: TGCGCCAGCAGTGACTTACTAGCGGGAGGGTCCGATACGCAGTATTTT. It is translated as CASSDLLAGGSDTQYF.

The chain joins TRBV2 to TRBJ1-5; D is unclear. Germline loops: CDR1 SNHLY, CDR2 FYNNEI. V was shortened by 7 bases and J by 4 bases, with 11 bases between the two germline ends. The CDR3 has 13 residues. The CDR3 sequence is CASNARANQPQHF. DNA for the CDR3: TGTGCCAGCAATGCACGGGCAAATCAGCCCCAGCATTTT.

At least ten counts were recorded for this clonotype. The V gene is TRBV29-1, the J gene TRBJ1-1; D is unresolved. This CDR3 has 12 amino acids. Between the trimmed V and J ends, which lost 6 bases and 10 bases, there was a span of 18 bases. Germline V gives CDR1 SQVTM, CDR2 ANQGSEA. Here the CDR3 reads CSVQPLGMRAFF. The CDR3 coding sequence is TGCAGCGTCCAGCCACTAGGTATGCGAGCTTTCTTT.

This clonotype has at least ten counts. The gene calls are TRBV7-6 and TRBJ2-2; TRBD2 matches at 10 bases. The CDR3 has 16 residues. J gave up 6 bases and V 2 bases, and 6 bases lay outside the gene matches. Germline CDR1 reads SGHVS; CDR2 reads FNYEAQ. Here the CDR3 reads CASSLTLAGVAGELFF. The CDR3 DNA reads TGTGCCAGCAGCTTAACCCTAGCGGGAGTCGCCGGGGAGCTGTTTTTT.

This clonotype occurred many times. This chain joins TRBV9 and TRBJ1-2; 10 nucleotides line up with TRBD1. Looked up from germline, CDR1 is SGDLS and CDR2 is YYNGEE. CDR3 size: 16 residues. V lost 4 bases and J lost 4; bases outside the gene matches: 10. The CDR3 nucleotides are TGTGCCAGCAGCAATTGGGGGGACAGGGGAGGCTATGGCTACACCTTC. Residues: CASSNWGDRGGYGYTF.

There are many counts of this clonotype. This chain links TRBV4-1 with TRBJ2-1, with TRBD2 identical over 9 bases. CDR3 length: 16 residues. CDR1 is MGHRA, CDR2 YSYEKL, per germline. V gave up 2 bases and J gave up 0 bases; unmatched junction bases: 2. The CDR3 here is CASSQFSGSSYNEQFF. CDR3 in DNA: TGCGCCAGCAGCCAATTTAGCGGGAGCTCCTACAATGAGCAGTTCTTC.

Comment on this clonotype: This may come from a read error, since a much larger clone is one base off. The J gene is TRBJ2-7, the V gene TRBV15; D is possibly TRBD1 (5 bases). V was trimmed by 8 bases and J by 2 bases, leaving 10 bases between them. There are 12 residues in the CDR3. Germline CDR1 LNHNV, CDR2 YYDKDF (reference sequence). Written as DNA, the CDR3 is TGTGCCACCGCCGACAGCGCCTACGAGCAGTACTTC. Amino acids: CATADSAYEQYF.

The sample holds many counts of this clonotype. This chain links TRBV5-4 with TRBJ1-3; D might be TRBD1 (6 bases). CDR1 SGHNT and CDR2 YYREEE come from the germline V gene (reference sequence). The CDR3 spans 21 residues. V was pared by 3 bases and J by 5 bases, with 33 bases between. The CDR3 region has the DNA TGTGCCAGCAGCTGGCCGGGAGTGGACAGTCTTTTGACGACCGAAAGAAACACCATATATTTT. It encodes CASSWPGVDSLLTTERNTIYF.

This clonotype has a count of ten or more. The genes are TRBV30 and TRBJ1-3; TRBD1 might be the D (6 bases). The germline CDR1 and CDR2 sequences are GTSNPN and SVGIG (reference sequence). The CDR3 totals 12 residues. With 3 bases removed from V and 7 bases from J, the gap between germline ends came to 10 bases. CDR3 loop: CAWSTGTNTIYF. For the CDR3, the DNA is TGTGCCTGGAGCACAGGGACGAACACCATATATTTT.

This clonotype showed up many times. This chain uses TRBV14 with TRBJ2-3; D perhaps matches TRBD2 (5 bases). The CDR3 runs to 17 residues. Germline V lookup: CDR1 SGHDN, CDR2 FVKESK. The germline V and J ends were trimmed by 4 bases and 2 bases, with 19 bases remaining between them. CDR3 protein: CASSPRAGFLATDTQYF. The CDR3 bases are TGTGCCAGCAGCCCAAGGGCGGGCTTCCTGGCCACAGATACGCAGTATTTT.

This clonotype was detected ten times or more. The rearrangement uses TRBV25-1 and TRBJ1-5; 10 nucleotides align to TRBD1. Per germline, CDR1 MGHDK and CDR2 SYGVNS. The CDR3 totals 16 residues. The V gene end was trimmed by 3 bases and the J gene end by 2 bases; junction bases not matched to a gene: 4. CDR3 loop: CASSDSGTGGNQPQHF. The DNA of the CDR3 is TGTGCCAGCAGTGATTCCGGGACAGGGGGCAATCAGCCCCAGCATTTT.

This chain joins TRBV6-5 and TRBJ2-1, with D possibly called TRBD1 or TRBD2 (5 bases each). The CDR3 has 13 residues. Germline loops: CDR1 MNHEY, CDR2 SVGAGI. The V and J ends lost 7 bases and 8 bases respectively, with 15 bases between them. The CDR3: CASTVDWGHEQFF. For the CDR3, the DNA is TGTGCCAGCACGGTGGACTGGGGCCATGAGCAGTTCTTC.

Ten or more counts support this clonotype. The V and J genes are TRBV5-1 and TRBJ2-7; unclear D gene. CDR3 size: 11 residues. V gave up 1 base and J gave up 5 bases, with 4 bases separating them. Looked up from germline, CDR1 is SGHRS and CDR2 is YFSETQ. The CDR3 DNA sequence: TGCGCCAGCAGCTTGACAGACGAGCAGTACTTC. It yields the protein CASSLTDEQYF.